This T cell receptor (beta chain) was captured by sequencing in a study of post-analysis software for immune sequencing data. Overall study results and limits: Controls significantly exceeded multiple sclerosis patients in normalized Chao1 diversity. Controls showed lower frequencies than patients for roughly five TRBV segments, and TRBV5-6, TRBV5-1 and TRBV20-1 were among these. Same-batch preparations were strongly co-clustered by F measure.

Points on this clonotype: The antigen is undetermined.

Unique molecular identifiers tagged the TCR beta cDNA libraries. TCRdb called the PCR reads again in MiXCR, with one record for every CDR3 protein. The table records roughly 540,000 distinct CDR3 sequences, roughly 34% of them present only once. The CDR3 runs 13 residues. V gave up 0 bases and J gave up 1 base, with 3 bases separating them. The V gene's germline CDR1 is ENHRY and CDR2 SYGVKD. This TCR was sampled from a girl younger than 18 with multiple sclerosis. Sequencing was carried out using blood. The V and J genes are TRBV10-3 and TRBJ2-5, with no clear D. The CDR3 coding sequence is TGTGCCATCAGTGAGTCCTCCCAAGAGACCCAGTACTTC. It is translated as CAISESSQETQYF.